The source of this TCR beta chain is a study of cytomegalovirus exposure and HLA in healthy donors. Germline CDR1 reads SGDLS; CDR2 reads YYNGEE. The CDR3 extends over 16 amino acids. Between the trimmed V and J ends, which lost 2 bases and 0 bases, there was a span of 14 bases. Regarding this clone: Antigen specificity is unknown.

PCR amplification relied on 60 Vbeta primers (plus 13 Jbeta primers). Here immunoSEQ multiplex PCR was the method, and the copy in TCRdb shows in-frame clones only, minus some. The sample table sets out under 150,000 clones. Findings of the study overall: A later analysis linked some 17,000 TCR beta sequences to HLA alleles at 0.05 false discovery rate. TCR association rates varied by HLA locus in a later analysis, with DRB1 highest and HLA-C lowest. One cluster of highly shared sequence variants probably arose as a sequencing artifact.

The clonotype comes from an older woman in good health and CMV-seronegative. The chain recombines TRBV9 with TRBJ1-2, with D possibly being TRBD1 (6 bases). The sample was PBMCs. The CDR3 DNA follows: TGTGCCAGCAGCGTGGGCAGGGGCGTTTCTAACTATGGCTACACCTTC. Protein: CASSVGRGVSNYGYTF.